These 25 T cell receptor beta chains were sequenced from one sample in a study of spatial heterogeneity in lung cancer. The time point is: sample taken at primary tumor resection. Unsorted samples of tumor, nontumor lung or frozen PBMC had their whole RNA sequenced. TCRdb re-derived calls from the 5' RACE reads in MiXCR, one entry per CDR3 protein. Seen here are 80,000 to 95,000 distinct CDR3 sequences, around 8.6% observed once, and the top ten hold 6.9%. The sample here was PBMCs, taken at surgery. All receptors come from a male donor with early-stage non-small cell lung cancer.

The table lists this clonotype with a few counts. The rearrangement joins TRBV7-9 to TRBJ2-1; D is undetermined. The germline V and J ends were trimmed by 0 bases and 7 bases, with 7 bases remaining between them. Germline V gene lookup returns CDR1 SEHNR and CDR2 FQNEAQ (reference sequence). The CDR3 consists of 13 residues. The CDR3 bases are TGTGCCAGCAGCTTAGCTGGTGGGAATGAGCAGTTCTTC. Protein product: CASSLAGGNEQFF.

Only a few counts were recorded for this clonotype. One end of the junction varies from germline; a read error may be responsible. V and J are TRBV29-1 and TRBJ1-3; D is ambiguous. Germline V gene lookup returns CDR1 SQVTM and CDR2 ANQGSEA. CDR3 length: 11 amino acids. Written as DNA, the CDR3 is TGCAGCGTTGTTGCGACGAACAGTCCCACTTTT. It translates to CSVVATNSPTF.

This clonotype has more than one count but fewer than ten. The chain has TRBV20-1 and TRBJ2-5; D is ambiguous. V gave up 5 bases and J gave up 0 bases, with 10 bases separating them. The CDR3 is 13 residues long. Germline CDR1 is DFQATT and CDR2 is SNEGSKA (reference sequence). CDR3 region: CSAPIRYQETQYF. The CDR3 DNA reads TGCAGTGCTCCGATCAGATACCAAGAGACCCAGTACTTC.

V is TRBV28 and J is TRBJ1-3; 8 positions agree with TRBD1. The germline CDR1 and CDR2 sequences are MDHEN and SYDVKM. This CDR3 region has 16 residues. With V trimmed by 7 bases and J by 5 bases, 13 bases remained unmatched. CDR3: CASNESDRGRRNTIYF. Here the CDR3 DNA reads TGTGCCAGCAACGAGTCTGACAGGGGACGAAGAAACACCATATATTTT.

This clonotype has just a few counts. The chain couples TRBV24-1 to TRBJ2-1, with D hard to call. There are 11 residues in the CDR3. V was cut by 5 bases and J by 8 bases, with 6 bases left in between. Germline V gives CDR1 KGHDR, CDR2 SFDVKD. The CDR3 region has the DNA TGTGCCACCAGTGCAGCCCATGAGCAGTTCTTC. Protein: CATSAAHEQFF.

This clonotype was detected many times. The chain uses TRBV5-6 and TRBJ2-7, with unresolved D. Germline V gives CDR1 SGHDT, CDR2 YYEEEE. Trimming pared 0 bases from V and 4 bases from J, leaving 5 bases between. The CDR3 contains 12 residues. The CDR3 DNA is TGTGCCAGCAGCTTGGGAAGATACGAGCAGTACTTC. Translation gives CASSLGRYEQYF.

The rearrangement joins TRBV30 to TRBJ1-2; D not resolved. Trimming removed 2 bases at V and 4 bases at J, with 8 bases between. CDR1 and CDR2 (germline): GTSNPN, SVGIG (reference sequence). The CDR3 covers 12 residues. In nucleotides, the CDR3 is TGTGCCTGGAGTCCTACCTCCTATGGCTACACCTTC. It translates to CAWSPTSYGYTF.

This clonotype was detected ten times or more. V usage is TRBV6-2 or TRBV6-3 and J usage is TRBJ2-1, with unresolved D. Between the trimmed V and J ends, which lost 1 base and 9 bases, there was a span of 10 bases. Germline V gives CDR1 MNHEY, CDR2 SVGEGT. The CDR3 covers 13 residues. The CDR3 bases are TGTGCCAGCAGTTACTTAGGGTTGGGTGAGCAGTTCTTC. Its protein is CASSYLGLGEQFF.

The CDR3 region has the DNA TGTGCCAGCAGCTTCAGACAGGGGAGCCAACATTCACCCCTCCACTTT. This translates into CASSFRQGSQHSPLHF. This chain connects TRBV3-1 to TRBJ1-6; 8 bases align to TRBD1. The CDR3 is 16 amino acids. Germline values: CDR1 LGHDT, CDR2 YNNKEL (reference sequence). Trimming at V came to 5 bases and at J to 8 bases, leaving 11 bases not matched to a gene.

This clonotype was observed a few times. The chain has TRBV12-3 or TRBV12-4 and TRBJ2-5; unclear D gene. Between the trimmed V and J ends, which lost 4 bases and 3 bases, there was a span of 12 bases. The CDR3 has 14 residues. CDR3 DNA: TGTGCCAGCAGTTCCAGGCGAGAGAAAGAGACCCAGTACTTC. It translates to CASSSRREKETQYF.

The rearrangement uses TRBV19 and TRBJ2-5; D might be TRBD1 (5 bases). V lost 8 bases and J 2 bases, leaving 15 bases between the germline ends. Germline-derived CDR1 and CDR2 are LNHDA and SQIVND (reference sequence). This CDR3 spans 14 amino acids. The CDR3 loop reads CASRSTVTQETQYF. CDR3 coding DNA: TGTGCCAGTCGCTCGACAGTCACGCAAGAGACCCAGTACTTC.

This clonotype has a handful of counts. This chain links TRBV28 with TRBJ2-5; tentative D call: TRBD1 (7 bases). The CDR3 contains 13 residues. The V end was cut by 6 bases, the J end by 6 bases, with 14 bases between. Germline V gene sequence: CDR1 MDHEN, CDR2 SYDVKM. The CDR3 sequence: CASRQGGRKTQYF. CDR3 in DNA: TGTGCCAGCAGGCAGGGGGGACGAAAGACCCAGTACTTC.

V gene TRBV30 combines with J gene TRBJ1-2, with 7 bases identical to TRBD1. The CDR3 sequence is 14 residues long. The germline V gene has CDR1 GTSNPN and CDR2 SVGIG (reference sequence). The V gene end was trimmed by 3 bases and the J gene end by 2 bases; junction bases not matched to a gene: 6. CDR3 sequence reads: CAWREQGNNYGYTF. The CDR3 DNA is TGTGCCTGGAGAGAACAGGGGAACAACTATGGCTACACCTTC.

The chain joins TRBV9 to TRBJ2-2, with D tentatively TRBD1 (6 bases). Germline assignment: CDR1 SGDLS and CDR2 YYNGEE. The CDR3 loop spans 14 amino acids. Trimming removed 0 bases at V and 5 bases at J, with 8 bases between. The chain's CDR3 is CASSVVGTTGELFF. CDR3 sequence (DNA): TGTGCCAGCAGCGTAGTCGGGACAACCGGGGAGCTGTTTTTT.

This clonotype was seen only a few times. The rearrangement links TRBV21-1 to TRBJ2-5; the table's D call TRBD1 went unverified against the DNA. TRBV21-1 corresponds to a pseudogene. The CDR3 covers 16 residues. The chain's CDR3 is CASSKVTGGPQETQYF. The CDR3 DNA reads TGTGCCAGCAGCAAAGTTACAGGGGGCCCCCAAGAGACCCAGTACTTC.

At least ten counts were recorded for this clonotype. J is TRBJ2-5 and V is TRBV18; no clear D. The germline V gene encodes CDR1 KGHSH and CDR2 LQKENI. The CDR3 covers 13 residues. The V gene lost 2 bases and the J gene lost 5 bases, with 9 bases spanning the gap. CDR3 nucleotides: TGTGCCAGCTCACCATCCCTGGGGGAGACCCAGTACTTC. Protein product: CASSPSLGETQYF.

V and J are TRBV12-3 or TRBV12-4 and TRBJ2-2; TRBD1 aligns across 7 bases. The CDR3 has 14 residues. V gave up 7 bases and J gave up 1 base; unmatched junction bases: 3. The CDR3, as DNA: TGTGCCAGCAAGGACAGGAAGAACACCGGGGAGCTGTTTTTT. This sequence encodes CASKDRKNTGELFF.

This clonotype was detected only a few times. The chain uses TRBV10-3 and TRBJ2-1, with D tentatively TRBD2 (5 bases). The CDR3 contains 18 residues. Trimming stripped 0 bases from V and 0 bases from J, with 15 bases between. Germline V CDR1 and CDR2: ENHRY, SYGVKD. In nucleotides, the CDR3 is TGTGCCATCAGTGAGTCGAGTCTTCAGCGGAGCTCCTACAATGAGCAGTTCTTC. Residues: CAISESSLQRSSYNEQFF.

The CDR3: CASSLRVGVSNQPQHF. CDR3 DNA sequence: TGTGCCAGCAGTTTAAGGGTAGGGGTTAGCAATCAGCCCCAGCATTTT. The V call is TRBV28, the J call TRBJ1-5; tentative D call: TRBD1 (5 bases). Germline V gene data show CDR1 as MDHEN and CDR2 as SYDVKM. The CDR3 contains 16 residues. V lost 2 bases, J lost 0 bases, and 11 bases lay in between.

This clonotype was detected a few times. This chain links TRBV5-5 with TRBJ2-7, with a tentative D call TRBD2 (6 bases). The CDR3 is 14 amino acids. Per the germline V gene, CDR1 is SGHKS and CDR2 is YYEKEE (reference sequence). Trimming stripped 4 bases from V and 2 bases from J, with 13 bases between. The CDR3 loop reads CASSHRGGPYEQYF. The CDR3 nucleotides are TGTGCCAGCAGCCACCGGGGAGGCCCCTACGAGCAGTACTTC.

Remarks on this clonotype: This may be a read error, as it is one base from a much larger clone. The chain links TRBV7-2 to TRBJ2-2; D remains ambiguous. CDR3 length: 13 amino acids. Germline values: CDR1 SGHTA, CDR2 FQGNSA. The CDR3 loop is CDSSLVGTGELFF. The CDR3 DNA follows: TGTGACAGCAGCTTAGTAGGCACCGGGGAGCTGTTTTTT.

In this sample, this clonotype turned up a few times. This chain joins TRBV28 and TRBJ2-5, with no clear D. The V end was cut by 4 bases, the J end by 9 bases, with 12 bases between. This CDR3 has 12 amino acids. Germline CDR1 and CDR2: MDHEN and SYDVKM. In nucleotides, the CDR3 is TGTGCCAGCAGTTCCCCCCACCTGGCCCAGTACTTC. It codes for CASSSPHLAQYF.

The chain links TRBV30 to TRBJ2-7; 7 bases are a match to TRBD1. V shed 3 bases, J shed 4 bases, and the junction held 9 bases outside the gene matches. There are 14 residues in the CDR3. The V gene's germline CDR1 is GTSNPN and CDR2 SVGIG (reference sequence). The CDR3 here is CAWRPIQGPYEQYF. The DNA for the CDR3 is TGTGCCTGGAGACCAATACAGGGGCCTTACGAGCAGTACTTC.

The chain recombines TRBV28 with TRBJ1-5; D is perhaps TRBD1 (5 bases). Germline values: CDR1 MDHEN, CDR2 SYDVKM. The CDR3 is 14 amino acids. V lost 5 bases and J 5 bases, leaving 13 bases between the germline ends. The CDR3 DNA sequence: TGTGCCAGCAGTAAGAGGAGGGGTGATCAGCCCCAGCATTTT. It translates to CASSKRRGDQPQHF. Together with reference TRBV28 and TRBJ1-5, the CDR3 gives the full variable domain: DVKVTQSSRYLVKRTGEKVFLECVQDMDHENMFWYRQDPGLGLRLIYFSYDVKMKEKGDIPEGYSVSREKKERFSLILESASTNQTSMYLCASSKRRGDQPQHFGDGTRLSIL.

This clonotype has at least ten counts. The chain employs TRBV28 and TRBJ1-6; no reliable D call. V lost 5 bases to trimming and J lost 10 bases, with 9 bases between them. The CDR3 length is 12 residues. Germline lookup yields CDR1 MDHEN and CDR2 SYDVKM. CDR3 sequence reads: CASSPQKSPLHF. In DNA form, the CDR3 reads TGTGCCAGCAGTCCGCAGAAGTCACCCCTCCACTTT.